A selection of T cell receptor beta chains follows, all from one sample in a study of blood T cells in healthy people across ages. TCRdb passed the 5' RACE reads through MiXCR, listing each CDR3 protein once. The data hold over 500,000 distinct CDR3 sequences, with about 29% observed a single time. These records were also assigned to another study, of T cells of mothers and their children.

Sequencing was carried out using blood. Receptors originate from a boy younger than 10 in good health. The CDR3 runs from the conserved cysteine through the conserved F or W. D genes are given only for firm matches. The size field is filled for only some rows; it gives once, few, many or a size class.

j_gene | d_gene | v_gene | abundance | CDR3aa | CDR3nt
TRBJ2-5 | NA | TRBV20-1 | NA | CSALTGDIQETQYF | TGCAGTGCCCTCACCGGGGACATTCAAGAGACCCAGTACTTC
TRBJ2-7 | TRBD2 | TRBV6-6 | NA | CASSRKREGRNEQYF | TGTGCCAGCAGTCGGAAGCGGGAGGGCCGGAACGAGCAGTACTTC
TRBJ2-7 | NA | TRBV7-2 | NA | CASSLESSRRSYEQYF | TGTGCTAGCAGCTTAGAGAGTTCCCGTCGCTCCTACGAGCAGTACTTC
TRBJ1-1 | NA | TRBV9 | NA | CASSVSGSAVATEAFF | TGTGCCAGCAGCGTATCAGGGTCGGCAGTCGCCACTGAAGCTTTCTTT
TRBJ1-1 | TRBD1 | TRBV5-5 | NA | CASSTGDSITEAFF | TGTGCCAGCAGCACGGGGGACAGCATCACTGAAGCTTTCTTT
TRBJ2-7 | TRBD2 | TRBV20-1 | NA | CSAYLYSSGSHEQYF | TGCAGTGCTTATCTATACTCTAGCGGGAGCCACGAGCAGTACTTC
TRBJ2-5 | NA | TRBV23-1 | NA | CASSPAPGPQETQYF | TGCGCCAGCAGTCCGGCGCCAGGGCCTCAAGAGACCCAGTACTTC
TRBJ2-7 | NA | TRBV27 | few | CASSSGQFSYEQYF | TGTGCCAGCAGTTCGGGACAATTCAGCTACGAGCAGTACTTC
TRBJ1-2 | NA | TRBV12-3/TRBV12-4 | NA | CASSPQVNYGYTF | TGTGCCAGCAGTCCACAGGTGAACTATGGCTACACCTTC
TRBJ1-2 | TRBD1 | TRBV7-9 | once | CASSLPGQLNHGYTF | TGTGCCAGCAGCTTGCCGGGACAGCTTAACCATGGCTACACCTTC
TRBJ2-2 | NA | TRBV20-1 | NA | CSARTSGELFF | TGCAGTGCTAGGACCTCTGGGGAGCTGTTTTTT
TRBJ1-1 | NA | TRBV7-8 | few | CASLEDRVNTEAFF | TGTGCCAGCTTAGAGGACAGAGTGAACACTGAAGCTTTCTTT
TRBJ1-2 | TRBD1 | TRBV12-3/TRBV12-4 | NA | CASSSGTGAGYTF | TGTGCCAGCAGTTCCGGGACAGGGGCTGGCTACACCTTC
TRBJ1-2 | NA | TRBV12-3/TRBV12-4 | NA | CASRPDIYYGYTF | TGTGCCAGCAGACCTGACATTTACTATGGCTACACCTTC
TRBJ1-5 | NA | TRBV10-1 | few | CASPGQINQPQHF | TGCGCCAGCCCAGGGCAGATCAATCAGCCCCAGCATTTT
TRBJ1-2 | NA | TRBV2 | NA | CASSDIGPTYGYTF | TGTGCCAGCAGTGACATTGGTCCAACCTATGGCTACACCTTC
TRBJ1-1 | NA | TRBV25-1 | NA | CASGGGNEAFF | TGTGCCAGCGGGGGCGGAAATGAAGCTTTCTTT
TRBJ1-5 | NA | TRBV5-5 | NA | CASSLDGGAGETQHF | TGTGCCAGCAGCTTGGATGGGGGAGCGGGGGAGACCCAGCATTTT
TRBJ2-5 | NA | TRBV25-1 | many | CASSRGEGGETQYF | TGTGCCAGCAGCCGGGGCGAGGGTGGTGAGACCCAGTACTTC
TRBJ1-6 | TRBD1 | TRBV11-2 | NA | CASSLDDRALHF | TGTGCCAGCAGCTTAGACGACAGGGCTCTCCACTTT
TRBJ2-3 | TRBD2 | TRBV3-1 | NA | CASSQVTSGGRNTQYF | TGTGCCAGCAGCCAAGTCACTAGCGGGGGGAGAAATACGCAGTATTTT
TRBJ2-3 | TRBD2 | TRBV2 | many | CASSDWRLAGADTQYF | TGTGCCAGCAGCGATTGGCGACTAGCGGGAGCAGATACGCAGTATTTT
TRBJ2-2 | NA | TRBV20-1 | NA | CSARDYTGELFF | TGCAGTGCTAGAGACTACACCGGGGAGCTGTTTTTT
TRBJ2-3 | TRBD1 | TRBV29-1 | NA | CSVGGQGAGTDTQYF | TGCAGCGTTGGGGGACAGGGGGCCGGCACAGATACGCAGTATTTT
TRBJ2-7 | NA | TRBV7-8 | few | CASSASSGGVISYEQYF | TGTGCCAGCAGCGCCAGCTCCGGAGGGGTCATCTCCTACGAGCAGTACTTC
TRBJ2-2 | NA | TRBV7-6 | NA | CASSLAQGRVDTGELFF | TGTGCCAGCAGCTTAGCGCAGGGGCGGGTGGACACCGGGGAGCTGTTTTTT
TRBJ2-4 | NA | TRBV15 | NA | CASSITGVAKNIQYF | TGTGCCAGCAGCATTACGGGGGTTGCCAAAAACATTCAGTACTTC
TRBJ2-3 | TRBD1 | TRBV27 | NA | CASSLTGTGAQDTQYF | TGTGCCAGCAGTTTAACCGGGACAGGGGCGCAGGATACGCAGTATTTT
TRBJ1-2 | TRBD1 | TRBV29-1 | few | CSVTGVMGVLSYGYTF | TGCAGCGTGACAGGGGTTATGGGGGTCCTATCCTATGGCTACACCTTC
TRBJ2-3 | NA | TRBV12-3/TRBV12-4 | NA | CASSLFRQNTDTQYF | TGTGCCAGCAGTTTATTCCGGCAGAACACAGATACGCAGTATTTT
TRBJ2-5 | TRBD2 | TRBV6-5 | NA | CASSYSPGREETQYF | TGTGCCAGCAGTTACTCGCCAGGGAGGGAGGAGACCCAGTACTTC
TRBJ1-1 | NA | TRBV2 | NA | CASSEDSGDTEVFF | TGTGCCAGCAGTGAAGACTCCGGGGACACTGAAGTTTTCTTT
TRBJ2-4 | TRBD2 | TRBV5-1 | few | CASSLVPPGLAGDIQYF | TGCGCCAGCAGCTTGGTGCCTCCGGGACTAGCGGGGGACATTCAGTACTTC
TRBJ1-6 | TRBD1 | TRBV4-1 | few | CASSQIVAGTVNSPLHF | TGCGCCAGCAGCCAAATTGTAGCCGGGACAGTTAATTCACCCCTCCACTTT
TRBJ2-5 | NA | TRBV7-2 | NA | CASSRSRYQETQYF | TGTGCCAGCAGCCGAAGCAGGTACCAAGAGACCCAGTACTTC
TRBJ2-5 | TRBD2 | TRBV2 | NA | CASSEPSSSGEETQYF | TGTGCCAGCAGTGAACCGAGCTCTAGCGGGGAAGAGACCCAGTACTTC
TRBJ2-5 | NA | TRBV9 | few | CASSVAPSGSNKETQYF | TGTGCCAGCAGCGTAGCTCCCAGCGGGTCGAACAAAGAGACCCAGTACTTC
TRBJ1-1 | NA | TRBV5-8 | few | CASSLVRLNTEAFF | TGTGCCAGCAGCTTGGTTCGGTTAAACACTGAAGCTTTCTTT
TRBJ2-3 | NA | TRBV20-1 | few | CSARMGGTDTQYF | TGCAGTGCTAGAATGGGGGGCACAGATACGCAGTATTTT
TRBJ2-7 | TRBD2 | TRBV12-5 | NA | CASASTSGGPGSYEQYF | TGTGCTAGTGCCTCGACTAGCGGGGGGCCAGGAAGTTACGAGCAGTACTTC
TRBJ2-6 | NA | TRBV27 | many | CASSFRSGANVLTF | TGTGCCAGCAGTTTCCGCTCTGGGGCCAACGTCCTGACTTTC
TRBJ2-7 | NA | TRBV7-9 | NA | CASSLGTEYEQYF | TGTGCCAGCAGCCTCGGGACCGAATACGAGCAGTACTTC
TRBJ1-1 | TRBD1 | TRBV27 | few | CASRGTGARQAFF | TGTGCCAGCAGAGGGACAGGGGCGAGGCAAGCTTTCTTT
TRBJ2-3 | TRBD2 | TRBV23-1 | NA | CASTSGRSKFTDTQYF | TGCGCCAGCACTAGCGGGAGGTCCAAATTCACAGATACGCAGTATTTT
TRBJ1-1 | NA | TRBV20-1 | NA | CSARTGVETEAFF | TGCAGTGCTAGAACCGGGGTGGAAACTGAAGCTTTCTTT
TRBJ2-7 | NA | TRBV6-5 | few | CASYPLRGGEQYF | TGTGCCAGCTACCCCTTGAGGGGAGGCGAGCAGTACTTC
TRBJ2-7 | NA | TRBV6-1 | NA | CASPARRGFTYEQYF | TGTGCGAGCCCCGCACGCAGGGGATTTACCTACGAGCAGTACTTC
TRBJ2-3 | NA | TRBV28 | NA | CATQTRTSSTDTQYF | TGTGCCACCCAAACTCGGACCTCTAGCACAGATACGCAGTATTTT
TRBJ1-1 | NA | TRBV27 | NA | CASSLVGGRNTEAFF | TGTGCCAGCAGTTTGGTAGGGGGACGGAACACTGAAGCTTTCTTT
TRBJ2-1 | NA | TRBV4-3 | NA | CASSQEVGGAEQFF | TGCGCCAGCAGCCAAGAGGTGGGGGGGGCTGAGCAGTTCTTC
TRBJ2-1 | NA | TRBV5-1 | few | CASSLARAAYNEQFF | TGCGCCAGCAGCTTAGCGCGGGCGGCCTACAATGAGCAGTTCTTC
TRBJ2-4 | NA | TRBV7-2 | NA | CASSKDRNTGNIQYF | TGTGCCAGCAGCAAAGACCGGAACACAGGGAACATTCAGTACTTC
TRBJ2-3 | TRBD2 | TRBV20-1 | NA | CSARPGRADGADTQYF | TGCAGTGCTAGACCCGGGAGGGCCGATGGGGCAGATACGCAGTATTTT